This TCR beta chain comes out of a study of human T cells and chemical hapten exposure. The wider study: Diphenylcyclopropenone doses were given weekly to the scalps of patients across the roughly 25-week study.

As to time point: patch test 1, 2 weeks after DPC sensitization. This sample's treatment: therapeutic diphenylcyclopropenone sensitization with weekly scalp DPC. This clonotype appeared many times. TCRdb ran MiXCR on the RACE reads and lists one entry per CDR3 protein. The table has 75,000 to 90,000 distinct CDR3 sequences, roughly 7.6% seen once. CDR1 and CDR2 from the germline V gene are LGHNA and YNFKEQ. V lost 4 bases and J lost 9; bases outside the gene matches: 0. The CDR3 is 12 residues long. V gene TRBV4-2 combines with J gene TRBJ1-6, with 7 bases lining up with TRBD1. Source: whole blood, taken in connection with sensitization to the hapten diphenylcyclopropenone (DPC). The sequence was collected from a woman in her 30s with alopecia areata. Some clones in this sample may be carry-over from other donors' samples. This chain's CDR3 is CASSPGGSPLHF. The CDR3 DNA is TGTGCCAGCAGCCCAGGGGGTTCACCCCTCCACTTT.